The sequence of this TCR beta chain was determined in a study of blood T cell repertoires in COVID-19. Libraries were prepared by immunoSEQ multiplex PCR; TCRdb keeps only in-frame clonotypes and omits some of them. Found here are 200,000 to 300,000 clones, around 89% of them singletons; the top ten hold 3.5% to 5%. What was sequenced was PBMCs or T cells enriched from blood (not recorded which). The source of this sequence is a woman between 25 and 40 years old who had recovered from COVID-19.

The CDR3 protein is CATTPWESKNIQYF. CDR3 coding DNA: TGTGCCACTACTCCCTGGGAGTCTAAAAACATTCAGTACTTC. V gene TRBV7-9 combines with J gene TRBJ2-4; D possibly corresponds to TRBD2 (5 bases). Between the trimmed V and J ends, which lost 10 bases and 4 bases, there was a span of 17 bases. CDR1 SEHNR and CDR2 FQNEAQ come from the germline V gene (reference sequence). CDR3 size: 14 residues.